The T cell receptor beta chain under discussion was sequenced for a study of blood T cell repertoires in COVID-19. Turning to the study itself: Both acute and convalescent COVID-19 samples were obtained from the United States, Italy and Spain.

In the original workflow: By means of reference gene primer amplification, nucleated cell counts were estimated. Here immunoSEQ multiplex PCR was the method, and the copy in TCRdb shows in-frame clones only, minus some. Clonal size and the V and J genes are those of that table, whereas D and trimming came from the DNA. Of just over 250,000 clones in the sample, about 88% were seen once. Germline values: CDR1 MNHEY, CDR2 SMNVEV (reference sequence). CDR3 length equals 13 residues. V was cut by 5 bases and J by 8 bases, with 15 bases left in between. The receptor was derived from a man aged 55 to 70 who had recovered from COVID-19. The chain is built from TRBV27 and TRBJ1-2, with unresolved D. The material sequenced was peripheral blood. This chain's CDR3 is CASSLGPGYGYTF. The CDR3 region has the DNA TGTGCCAGCAGTCTGGGTCCGGGATACGGCTACACCTTC.